This TCR beta chain was identified during a study of cytomegalovirus exposure and HLA in healthy donors. Study at large: The Caucasian-associated ancestry cluster contained 81% of the 300 to 450 genotyped donors. Whole-study results and caveats: Earlier analysis yielded a pattern in which most TCR beta V segments were productive about 90% or about 30% of the time. Listed as cytomegalovirus-associated were more than 150 TCR beta chains.

PCR involved 60 Vbeta and 13 Jbeta primers. Assay: immunoSEQ multiplex PCR; the TCRdb copy retains only in-frame clones and omits some. The table records under 200,000 clones, 80% to 85% of them present only once. Worth noting for this clone: Its target is not known.

Losses at the gene ends were 0 bases for V and 7 bases for J; bases not matched to a gene: 7. CDR1 and CDR2 (germline): SGHRS, YFSETQ. The CDR3 is 15 amino acids. Sample: PBMCs. The source is a man younger than 35 in good health and CMV-seronegative. This chain links TRBV5-1 with TRBJ2-7, with 10 bases lining up with TRBD2. CDR3 sequence reads: CASSLDASGGLEQYF. CDR3 nucleotide sequence: TGCGCCAGCAGCTTGGATGCTAGCGGGGGCCTTGAGCAGTACTTC.